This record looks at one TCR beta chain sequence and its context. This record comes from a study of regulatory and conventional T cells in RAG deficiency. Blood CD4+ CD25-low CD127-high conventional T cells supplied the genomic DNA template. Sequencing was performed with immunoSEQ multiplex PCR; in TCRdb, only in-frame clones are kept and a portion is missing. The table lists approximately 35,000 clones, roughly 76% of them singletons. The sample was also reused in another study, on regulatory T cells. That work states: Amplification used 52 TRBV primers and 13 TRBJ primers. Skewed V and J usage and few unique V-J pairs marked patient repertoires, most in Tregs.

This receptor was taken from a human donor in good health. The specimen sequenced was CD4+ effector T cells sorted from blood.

As DNA, the CDR3 is TGTGCCAGCGGCACCGGGACTAGCGGGGGAATGGGGACCGGGGAGCTGTTTTTT. This sequence encodes CASGTGTSGGMGTGELFF. The genes are TRBV25-1 and TRBJ2-2, with TRBD2 identical over 14 bases. CDR1 and CDR2 (germline): MGHDK, SYGVNS. This CDR3 spans 18 amino acids. J was trimmed by 5 bases and V by 8 bases; bases with no gene match: 13.